Listed below are T cell receptor beta chains from one sample, sequenced in a study of cytomegalovirus exposure and HLA in healthy donors. Sequenced by immunoSEQ multiplex PCR; TCRdb stores in-frame clones only, minus some. The table shows roughly 170,000 clones, with 80% to 90% occurring only once. Specimen: PBMCs. The receptors come from a girl aged 2 to 9 in good health and CMV-seropositive. Each CDR3 is given with its conserved first and last residue. D genes are given only for firm matches. Some rows mark clone size as missing; the rest say once, few, many or name a class of expanded clone.

TGTGCCAGCAGCTCGGGGCTAGCGGGCGGGGATGAGCAGTTCTTC,CASSSGLAGGDEQFF,TRBV7-3,TRBJ2-1,TRBD2,once
TGTGCCAGCAGTCAGGGGGTCACTGAAGCTTTCTTT,CASSQGVTEAFF,TRBV6-1,TRBJ1-1,TRBD1,few
TGTGCCAGCAGTCCAGATACAATTTACGAGCAGTACTTC,CASSPDTIYEQYF,TRBV6-6,TRBJ2-7,.,.
TGTGCCAGCACCGCGGGAGGGGGGGCTAATGAAAAACTGTTTTTT,CASTAGGGANEKLFF,TRBV2,TRBJ1-4,.,.
TGTGCCAGCAGTGAACTCGGACAGGTCCCCCCTTATGGCTACACCTTC,CASSELGQVPPYGYTF,TRBV25-1,TRBJ1-2,TRBD1,.
TGCGCCAGCATCGGGGTCACAGATACGCAGTATTTT,CASIGVTDTQYF,TRBV5-1,TRBJ2-3,.,.
TGTGCCAGCAGATCGACTAGCGGGAGCCACGGAAACATTCAGTACTTC,CASRSTSGSHGNIQYF,TRBV2,TRBJ2-4,TRBD2,.
TGTGCCAGCAGTTTAGAGTTCCGGGATCAGCCCCAGCATTTT,CASSLEFRDQPQHF,TRBV28,TRBJ1-5,.,.
TGTGCCAGCTCACCAGGGACACGGAACGAAAAACTGTTTTTT,CASSPGTRNEKLFF,TRBV18,TRBJ1-4,.,once
TGTGCCAGCAGTGACGTGGGGAGAACCGGGGAGCTGTTTTTT,CASSDVGRTGELFF,TRBV25-1,TRBJ2-2,.,.
TGCGCCAGCAGCTTGGGTAGGGGGCTTGAAGCTTTCTTT,CASSLGRGLEAFF,TRBV5-1,TRBJ1-1,TRBD1,.
TGTGCCAGCACCTTACAGAGCTCTGGAAACACCATATATTTT,CASTLQSSGNTIYF,TRBV6-1,TRBJ1-3,.,.
TGTGCCAGCGGGACAGGGGGCTCGTGGACTGAAGCTTTCTTT,CASGTGGSWTEAFF,TRBV7-3,TRBJ1-1,TRBD1,.
TGTGCCAGCAGTGAACGACAGGGTGGCACTGAAGCTTTCTTT,CASSERQGGTEAFF,TRBV6-1,TRBJ1-1,TRBD1,few
TGTGCCAGTAGTATAGATCTGGCTAGCGGGAGCTACGAGCAGTACTTC,CASSIDLASGSYEQYF,TRBV19,TRBJ2-7,TRBD2,.
TGTGCCTGGACCCCCCAACGGGCTAGCGGGAGGGGGACCCAGTACTTC,CAWTPQRASGRGTQYF,TRBV30,TRBJ2-5,TRBD2,.
TGCGCCAGCAGCTTGGGACAGGGGGTCGCAGATACGCAGTATTTT,CASSLGQGVADTQYF,TRBV5-1,TRBJ2-3,TRBD1,once
TGTGCCAGTAGTATAGGCAGGGGGCGTTCCAGCTCCTACGAGCAGTACTTC,CASSIGRGRSSSYEQYF,TRBV19,TRBJ2-7,TRBD1,once
TGTGCCAGCAGCCCGGTTATTCAGGGACACTCTGGAAACACCATATATTTT,CASSPVIQGHSGNTIYF,TRBV7-2,TRBJ1-3,.,.
TGTGCCAGCAGGGGCTTGGGGGGGAATTCACCCCTCCACTTT,CASRGLGGNSPLHF,TRBV5-6,TRBJ1-6,.,.